The sequence of this T cell receptor (beta chain) was determined in a study of cytomegalovirus exposure and HLA in healthy donors. Whereas donors were nominally healthy upon sampling, unrecorded immune exposures were probable. The PCR made use of 60 Vbeta and 13 Jbeta primers. Sequenced by immunoSEQ multiplex PCR; TCRdb stores in-frame clones only, minus some. This table holds 190,000 or so clones, 83% found once. For this clone: Its antigen remains unknown.

CDR3 length: 13 amino acids. Trimming took off 6 bases at V and 6 bases at J, with 14 bases between the two ends. Germline V CDR1 and CDR2: SNHLY, FYNNEI. Findings and limits, study-wide: With later analysis, a missense DCLRE1C variant became linked to TCR beta V- and J-gene trimming. A later analysis reported that several of the most significant clusters appeared to be linked to common viral pathogens, among them Epstein-Barr virus. Cytomegalovirus status was reportedly diagnosed by the classifier with high sensitivity and specificity.

The TCR comes from a man aged 50 or older in good health and CMV-seronegative. Specimen: PBMCs. The chain carries TRBV2 and TRBJ1-2; tentatively, D is TRBD1 (6 bases). The CDR3 DNA is TGTGCCAGCAGGGGACCTACAGGGAATGGCTACACCTTC. This translates into CASRGPTGNGYTF.